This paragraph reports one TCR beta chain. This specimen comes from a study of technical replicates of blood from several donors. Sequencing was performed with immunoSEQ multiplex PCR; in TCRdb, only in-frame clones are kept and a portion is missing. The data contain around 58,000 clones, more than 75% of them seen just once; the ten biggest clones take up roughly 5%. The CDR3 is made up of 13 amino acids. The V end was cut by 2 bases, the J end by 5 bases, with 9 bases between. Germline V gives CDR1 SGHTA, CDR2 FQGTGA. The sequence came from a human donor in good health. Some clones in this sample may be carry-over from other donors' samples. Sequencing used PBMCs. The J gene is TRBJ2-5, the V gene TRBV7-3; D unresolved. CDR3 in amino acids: CASSLFVSETQYF. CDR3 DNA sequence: TGTGCCAGCAGCTTATTTGTGTCGGAGACCCAGTACTTC. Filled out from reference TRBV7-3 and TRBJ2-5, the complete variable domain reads GAGVSQTPSNKVTEKGKYVELRCDPISGHTALYWYRQSLGQGPEFLIYFQGTGAADDSGLPNDRFFAVRPEGSVSTLKIQRTERGDSAVYLCASSLFVSETQYFGPGTRLLVL.